This record concerns one T cell receptor beta chain sequence. Its matching antigen is unknown. This entry belongs to a study of Ad26.COV2.S vaccination and SARS-CoV-2 variants. Germline CDR1 and CDR2: SGHTA and FQGNSA. The CDR3 spans 12 residues. V shed 7 bases and J shed 4 bases, with 10 bases lying between them. Study-wide findings and caveats: Similar non-spike TCR breadth was seen in vaccine and placebo recipients.

This table comes from immunoSEQ multiplex PCR, and its TCRdb copy is limited to in-frame clones, with some not included. The data contain more than 300,000 clones, 88% of them singletons. Treatment specified: roughly 19 received Ad26.COV2.S at low or high dose, single or two shots; five or six received placebo; per-sample allocation not given. Following the first vaccine or placebo injection, samples were taken on day 63. Aged 18-55 years, donor was enrolled in Boston around 2020. Sequencing was performed on peripheral blood, taken in a trial of Ad26.COV2.S vaccine versus placebo. This receptor was taken from a person between 18 and 60 years old who received the Ad26.COV2.S COVID-19 vaccine or a placebo. J is TRBJ1-2 and V is TRBV7-2; D gene unclear. The CDR3 loop reads CASTYSSYGYTF. The CDR3 region has the DNA TGTGCCAGCACCTATTCCAGCTATGGCTACACCTTC.